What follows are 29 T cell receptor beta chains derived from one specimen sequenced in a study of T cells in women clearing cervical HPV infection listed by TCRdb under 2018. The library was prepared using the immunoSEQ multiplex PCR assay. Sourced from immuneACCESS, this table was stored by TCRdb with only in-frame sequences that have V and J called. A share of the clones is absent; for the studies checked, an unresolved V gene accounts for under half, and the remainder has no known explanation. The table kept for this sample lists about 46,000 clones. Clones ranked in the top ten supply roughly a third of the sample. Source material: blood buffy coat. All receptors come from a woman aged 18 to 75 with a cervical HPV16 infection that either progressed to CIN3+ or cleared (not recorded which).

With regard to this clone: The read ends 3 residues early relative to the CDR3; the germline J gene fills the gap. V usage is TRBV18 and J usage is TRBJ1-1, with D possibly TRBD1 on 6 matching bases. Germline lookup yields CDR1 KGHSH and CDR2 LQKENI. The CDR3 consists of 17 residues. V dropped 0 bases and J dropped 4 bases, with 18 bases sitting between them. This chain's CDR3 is CASSPPGPGVGGTEAFF. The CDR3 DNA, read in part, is TGTGCCAGCTCACCACCGGGTCCAGGGGTAGGTGGCACTGAA.

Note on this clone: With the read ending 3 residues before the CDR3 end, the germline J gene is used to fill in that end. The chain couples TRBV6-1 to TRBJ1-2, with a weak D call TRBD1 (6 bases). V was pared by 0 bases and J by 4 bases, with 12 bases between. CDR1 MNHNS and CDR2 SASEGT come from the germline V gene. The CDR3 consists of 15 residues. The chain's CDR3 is CASSEAWQGIYGYTF. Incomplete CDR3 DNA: TGTGCCAGCAGTGAAGCCTGGCAGGGGATCTATGGC.

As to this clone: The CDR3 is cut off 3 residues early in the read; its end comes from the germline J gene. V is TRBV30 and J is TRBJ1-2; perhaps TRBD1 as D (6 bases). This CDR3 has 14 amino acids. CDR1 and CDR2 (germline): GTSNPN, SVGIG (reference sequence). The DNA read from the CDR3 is TGTGCCTGGAGTGTAAAGGGGGTGGCGGCGGGC. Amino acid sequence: CAWSVKGVAAG. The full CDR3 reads CAWSVKGVAAGYTF.

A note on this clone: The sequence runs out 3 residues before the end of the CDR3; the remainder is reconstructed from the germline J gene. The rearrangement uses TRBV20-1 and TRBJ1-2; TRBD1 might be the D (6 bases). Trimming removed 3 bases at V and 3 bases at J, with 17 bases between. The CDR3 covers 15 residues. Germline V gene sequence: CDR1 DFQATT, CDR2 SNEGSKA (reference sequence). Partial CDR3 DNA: TGCAGTGCTAGGGGCCCCGGGTCAGGGGACTATGGC. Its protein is CSARGPGSGDYG. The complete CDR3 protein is CSARGPGSGDYGYTF.

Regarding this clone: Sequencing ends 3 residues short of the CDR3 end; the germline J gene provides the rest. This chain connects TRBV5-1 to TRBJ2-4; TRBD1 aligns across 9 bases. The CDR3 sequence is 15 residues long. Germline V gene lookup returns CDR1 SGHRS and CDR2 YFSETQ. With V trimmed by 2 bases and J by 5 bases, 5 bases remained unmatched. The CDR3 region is CASSLGQGFENIQYF. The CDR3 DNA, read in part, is TGCGCCAGCAGCTTAGGACAGGGGTTTGAAAACATT.

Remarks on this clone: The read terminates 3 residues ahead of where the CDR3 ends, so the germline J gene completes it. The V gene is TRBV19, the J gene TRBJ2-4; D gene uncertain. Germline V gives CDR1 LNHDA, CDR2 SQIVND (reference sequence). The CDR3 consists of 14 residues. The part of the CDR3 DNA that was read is TGTGCCACCCTACCGCGGCAGACGGGTCAGCCT. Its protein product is CATLPRQTGQP. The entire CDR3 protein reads CATLPRQTGQPQYF.

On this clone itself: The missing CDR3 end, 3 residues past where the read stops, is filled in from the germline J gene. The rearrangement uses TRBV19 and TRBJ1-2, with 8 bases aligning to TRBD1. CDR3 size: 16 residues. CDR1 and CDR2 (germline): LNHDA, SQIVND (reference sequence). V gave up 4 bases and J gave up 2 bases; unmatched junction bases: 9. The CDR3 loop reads CASSNAGGASNYGYTF. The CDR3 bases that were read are TGTGCCAGTAGTAACGCAGGGGGCGCATCCAACTATGGC.

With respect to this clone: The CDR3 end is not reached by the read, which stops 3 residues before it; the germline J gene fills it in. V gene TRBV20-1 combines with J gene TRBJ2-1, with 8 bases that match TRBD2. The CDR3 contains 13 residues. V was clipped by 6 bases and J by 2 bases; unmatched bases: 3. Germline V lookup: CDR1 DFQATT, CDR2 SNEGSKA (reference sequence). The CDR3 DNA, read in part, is TGCAGTGCGCCTAGCGGGCCCTACAATGAG. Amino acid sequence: CSAPSGPYNE. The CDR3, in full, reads CSAPSGPYNEQFF.

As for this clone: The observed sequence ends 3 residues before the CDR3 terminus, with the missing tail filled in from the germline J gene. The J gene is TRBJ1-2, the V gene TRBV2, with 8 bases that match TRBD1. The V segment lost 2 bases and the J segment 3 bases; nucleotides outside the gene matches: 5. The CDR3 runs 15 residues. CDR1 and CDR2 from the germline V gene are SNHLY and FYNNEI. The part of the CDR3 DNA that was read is TGTGCCAGCAGTGAACAGGGGGCTAAGGACTATGGC. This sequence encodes CASSEQGAKDYG. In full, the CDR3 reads CASSEQGAKDYGYTF.

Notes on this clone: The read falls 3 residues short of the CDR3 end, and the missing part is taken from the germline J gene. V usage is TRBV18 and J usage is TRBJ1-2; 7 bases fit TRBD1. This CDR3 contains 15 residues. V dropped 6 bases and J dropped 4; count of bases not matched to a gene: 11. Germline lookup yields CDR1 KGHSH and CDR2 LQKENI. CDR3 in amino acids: CASSNRAGGIYGYTF. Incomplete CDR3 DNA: TGTGCCAGCTCCAACCGGGCAGGGGGAATCTATGGC.

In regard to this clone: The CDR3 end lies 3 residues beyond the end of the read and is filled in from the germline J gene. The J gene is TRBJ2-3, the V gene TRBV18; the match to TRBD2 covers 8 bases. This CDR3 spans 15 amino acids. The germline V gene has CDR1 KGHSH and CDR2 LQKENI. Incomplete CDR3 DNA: TGTGCCAGCTCACCACCGGCTAGCGGGCAAGAGACG. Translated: CASSPPASGQET. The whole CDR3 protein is CASSPPASGQETQYF.

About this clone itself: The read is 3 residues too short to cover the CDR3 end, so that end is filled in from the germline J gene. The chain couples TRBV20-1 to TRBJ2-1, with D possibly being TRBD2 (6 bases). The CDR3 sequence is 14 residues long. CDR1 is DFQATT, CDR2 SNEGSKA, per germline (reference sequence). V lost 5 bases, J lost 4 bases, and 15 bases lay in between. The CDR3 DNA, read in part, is TGCAGTGCTTTCGGTACTAGCAGGTACAATGAG. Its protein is CSAFGTSRYNE. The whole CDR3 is CSAFGTSRYNEQFF.

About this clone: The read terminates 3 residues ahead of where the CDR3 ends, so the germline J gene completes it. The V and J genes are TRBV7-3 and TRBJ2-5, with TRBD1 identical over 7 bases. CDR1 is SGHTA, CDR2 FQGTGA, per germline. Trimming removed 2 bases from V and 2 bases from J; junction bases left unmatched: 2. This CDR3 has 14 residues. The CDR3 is CASSLGTAQETQYF. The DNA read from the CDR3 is TGTGCCAGCAGCTTAGGGACAGCTCAAGAGACC.

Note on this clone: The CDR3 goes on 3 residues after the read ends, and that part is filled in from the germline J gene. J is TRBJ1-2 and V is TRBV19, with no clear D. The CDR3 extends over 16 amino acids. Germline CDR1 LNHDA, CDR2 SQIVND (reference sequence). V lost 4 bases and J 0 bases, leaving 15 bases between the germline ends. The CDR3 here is CASSKVFRGSNYGYTF. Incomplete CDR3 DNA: TGTGCCAGTAGTAAGGTCTTTCGAGGGTCTAACTATGGC.

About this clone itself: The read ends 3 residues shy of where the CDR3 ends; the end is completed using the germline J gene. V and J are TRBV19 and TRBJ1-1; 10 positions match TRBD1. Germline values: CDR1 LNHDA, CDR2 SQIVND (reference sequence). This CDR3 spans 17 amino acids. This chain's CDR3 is CASSDPGQGFAKNIAFF. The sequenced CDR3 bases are TGTGCCAGTAGTGACCCGGGACAGGGGTTCGCCAAAAACATT.

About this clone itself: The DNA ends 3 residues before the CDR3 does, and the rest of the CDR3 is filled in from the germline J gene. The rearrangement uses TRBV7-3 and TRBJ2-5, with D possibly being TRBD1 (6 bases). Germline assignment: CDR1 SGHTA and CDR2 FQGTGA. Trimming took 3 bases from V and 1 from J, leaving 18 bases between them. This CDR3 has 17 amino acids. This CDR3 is CASSLGQLGFGQETQYF. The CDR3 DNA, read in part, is TGTGCCAGCAGCTTGGGACAACTAGGATTCGGCCAAGAGACC.

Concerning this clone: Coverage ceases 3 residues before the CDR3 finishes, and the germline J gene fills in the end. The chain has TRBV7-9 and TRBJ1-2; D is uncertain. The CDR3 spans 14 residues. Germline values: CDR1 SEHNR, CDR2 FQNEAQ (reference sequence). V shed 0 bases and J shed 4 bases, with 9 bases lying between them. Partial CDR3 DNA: TGTGCCAGCAGCTTAGCTCAGGATATCTATGGC. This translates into CASSLAQDIYG. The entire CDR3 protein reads CASSLAQDIYGYTF.

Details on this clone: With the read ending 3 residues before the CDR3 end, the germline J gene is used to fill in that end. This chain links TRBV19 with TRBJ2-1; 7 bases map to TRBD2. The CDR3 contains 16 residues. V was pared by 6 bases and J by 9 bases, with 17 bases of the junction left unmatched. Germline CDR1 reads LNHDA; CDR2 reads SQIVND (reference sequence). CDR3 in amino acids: CASRRDWDYGPLEQFF. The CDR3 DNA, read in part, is TGTGCCAGTAGGCGGGACTGGGACTACGGACCGCTTGAG.

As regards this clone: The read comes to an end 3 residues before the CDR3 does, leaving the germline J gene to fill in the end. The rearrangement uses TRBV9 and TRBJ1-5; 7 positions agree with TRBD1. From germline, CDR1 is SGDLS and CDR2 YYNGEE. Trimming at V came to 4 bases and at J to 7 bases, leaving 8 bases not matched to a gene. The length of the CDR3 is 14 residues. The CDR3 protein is CASSLMDRPQPQHF. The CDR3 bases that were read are TGTGCCAGCAGCCTCATGGACAGGCCCCAGCCC. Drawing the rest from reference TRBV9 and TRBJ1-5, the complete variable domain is DSGVTQTPKHLITATGQRVTLRCSPRSGDLSVYWYQQSLDQGLQFLIQYYNGEERAKGNILERFSAQQFPDLHSELNLSSLELGDSALYFCASSLMDRPQPQHFGDGTRLSIL.

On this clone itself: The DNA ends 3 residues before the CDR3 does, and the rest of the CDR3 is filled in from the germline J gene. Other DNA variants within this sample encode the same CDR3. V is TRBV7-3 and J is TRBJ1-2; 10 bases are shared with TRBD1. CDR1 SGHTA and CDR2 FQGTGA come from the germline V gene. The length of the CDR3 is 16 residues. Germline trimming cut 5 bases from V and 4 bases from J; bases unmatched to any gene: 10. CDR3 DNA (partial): TGTGCCAGCAGCGTCGGGACAGGGGTTATCGGCTATGGC. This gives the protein CASSVGTGVIGYG. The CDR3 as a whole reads CASSVGTGVIGYGYTF.

Partial CDR3 DNA: TGTGCTAGTGGTCTCGGTCATGAG. Amino acid sequence: CASGLGHE. In full, the CDR3 reads CASGLGHEQFF. The chain couples TRBV12-5 to TRBJ2-1; no clear D. The read gets to within 3 residues of the CDR3 end, and the germline J gene fills in the rest. V lost 5 bases, J lost 8 bases, and 7 bases lay in between. Germline V CDR1 and CDR2: LGHNT, FRNRAP. The length of the CDR3 is 11 residues.

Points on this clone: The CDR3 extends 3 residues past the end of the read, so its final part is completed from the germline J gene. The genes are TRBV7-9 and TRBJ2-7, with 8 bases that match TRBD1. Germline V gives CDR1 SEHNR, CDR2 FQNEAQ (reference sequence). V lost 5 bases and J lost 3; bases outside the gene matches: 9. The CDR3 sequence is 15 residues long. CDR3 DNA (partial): TGTGCCAGCAGCAGCCAGGGGGCCATGGACTACGAG. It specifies CASSSQGAMDYE. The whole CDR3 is CASSSQGAMDYEQYF.

The CDR3 protein is CASTSGTVGYYSNQPQHF. The part of the CDR3 DNA that was read is TGTGCCAGTACGAGTGGCACAGTAGGGTATTATAGCAATCAGCCC. The chain couples TRBV19 to TRBJ1-5, with D unclear. The CDR3 end is not reached by the read, which stops 3 residues before it; the germline J gene fills it in. V lost 7 bases, J lost 0 bases, and 22 bases lay in between. CDR1 is LNHDA, CDR2 SQIVND, per germline (reference sequence). This CDR3 region has 18 residues.

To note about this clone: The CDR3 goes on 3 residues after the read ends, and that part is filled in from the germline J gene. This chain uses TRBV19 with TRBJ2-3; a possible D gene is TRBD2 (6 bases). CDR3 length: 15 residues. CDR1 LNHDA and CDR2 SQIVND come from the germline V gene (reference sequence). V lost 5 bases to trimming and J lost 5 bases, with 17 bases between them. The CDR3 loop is CASSGSGTAVDTQYF. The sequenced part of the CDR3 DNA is TGTGCCAGTAGTGGCTCCGGGACTGCTGTAGATACG.

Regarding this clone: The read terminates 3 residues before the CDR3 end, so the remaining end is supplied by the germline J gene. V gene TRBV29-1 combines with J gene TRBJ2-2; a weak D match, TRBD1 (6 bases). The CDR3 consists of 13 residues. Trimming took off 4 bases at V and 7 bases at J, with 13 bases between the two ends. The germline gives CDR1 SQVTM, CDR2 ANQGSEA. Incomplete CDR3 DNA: TGCAGCGTTGTTGACAGGATCAGCGGGGAG. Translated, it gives CSVVDRISGE. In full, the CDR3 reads CSVVDRISGELFF.

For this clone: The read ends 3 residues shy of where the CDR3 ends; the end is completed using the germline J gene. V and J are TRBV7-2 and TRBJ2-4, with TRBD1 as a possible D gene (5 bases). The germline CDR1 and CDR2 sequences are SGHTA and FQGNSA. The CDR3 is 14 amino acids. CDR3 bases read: TGTGCCAGCAGCTTAGTAGGGGCTGGCTATGGT. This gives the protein CASSLVGAGYG. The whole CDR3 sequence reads CASSLVGAGYGQYF.

The CDR3 here is CAISEFGPDTQYF. Partial CDR3 DNA: TGTGCCATCAGTGAGTTTGGCCCAGATACG. This chain links TRBV10-3 with TRBJ2-3, with no clear D. The read terminates 3 residues ahead of where the CDR3 ends, so the germline J gene completes it. This CDR3 is built from 13 residues. Germline values: CDR1 ENHRY, CDR2 SYGVKD. V lost 1 base to trimming and J lost 4 bases, with 6 bases between them.

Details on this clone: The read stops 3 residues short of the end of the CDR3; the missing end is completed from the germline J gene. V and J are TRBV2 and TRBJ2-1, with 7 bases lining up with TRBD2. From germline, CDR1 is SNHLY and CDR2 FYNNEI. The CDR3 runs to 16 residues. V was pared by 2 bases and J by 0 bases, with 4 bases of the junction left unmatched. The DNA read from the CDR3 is TGTGCCAGCAGTGAATTCGCTAGCGGCTCCTACAATGAG. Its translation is CASSEFASGSYNE. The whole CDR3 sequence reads CASSEFASGSYNEQFF. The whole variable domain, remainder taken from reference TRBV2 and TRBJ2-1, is EPEVTQTPSHQVTQMGQEVILRCVPISNHLYFYWYRQILGQKVEFLVSFYNNEISEKSEIFDDQFSVERPDGSNFTLKIRSTKLEDSAMYFCASSEFASGSYNEQFFGPGTRLTVL.

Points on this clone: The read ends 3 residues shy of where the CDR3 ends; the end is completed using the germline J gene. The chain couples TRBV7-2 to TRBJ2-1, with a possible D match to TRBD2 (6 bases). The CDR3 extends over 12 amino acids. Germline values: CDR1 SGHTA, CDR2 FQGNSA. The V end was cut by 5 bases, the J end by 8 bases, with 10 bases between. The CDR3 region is CASSPTSYEQFF. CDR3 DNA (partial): TGTGCCAGCAGCCCTACTAGCTATGAG.